A selection of T cell receptor beta chains follows, all from one sample in a study of blood T cell repertoires in COVID-19. Here immunoSEQ multiplex PCR was the method, and the copy in TCRdb shows in-frame clones only, minus some. Of about 220,000 clones in the sample, around 89% are singletons; the top ten hold about 3.3%. The sequenced material came from PBMCs or T cells enriched from blood (not recorded which). Receptors originate from a woman between 18 and 29 years old in a cohort exposed to, infected with or recovered from COVID-19 (not recorded which). CDR3s include the opening cysteine and the closing phenylalanine or tryptophan. A D gene is named only where the DNA matches it firmly. Only part of the rows carry a size: once, few, many, or a class if the clone is expanded.

TRBJ1-4	.	.	TRBV7-8	CASSLAEGTEKLFF	TGTGCCAGCAGCTTAGCGGAGGGAACGGAAAAACTGTTTTTT
TRBJ2-7	.	TRBD1	TRBV5-6	CASTPGGQGVSYEQYF	TGTGCCAGCACCCCCGGGGGACAGGGTGTTTCCTACGAGCAGTACTTC
TRBJ1-4	.	TRBD1	TRBV5-1	CASSSPPGQDSPQHATNEKLFF	TGCGCCAGCAGCTCCCCACCGGGACAGGATTCCCCTCAACATGCAACTAATGAAAAACTGTTTTTT
TRBJ2-1	.	TRBD1	TRBV7-9	CASSSWGQGANNEQFF	TGTGCCAGCAGCTCCTGGGGGCAGGGGGCAAACAATGAGCAGTTCTTC
TRBJ1-1	.	TRBD1	TRBV28	CASSPLDRLNTEAFF	TGTGCCAGCAGTCCCCTGGACAGGCTGAACACTGAAGCTTTCTTT
TRBJ2-1	.	TRBD2	TRBV14	CASSPRLAYGEQFF	TGTGCCAGCAGCCCTAGACTAGCCTACGGTGAGCAGTTCTTC
TRBJ2-3	.	.	TRBV7-9	CASSPGALGPVLGTQYF	TGTGCCAGCAGCCCGGGAGCCCTCGGCCCAGTGTTGGGTACGCAGTATTTT
TRBJ1-2	.	TRBD1	TRBV7-9	CASSTSGTGYGYTF	TGTGCCAGCAGCACATCCGGGACAGGATATGGCTACACCTTC
TRBJ2-7	.	TRBD1	TRBV11-2	CASSLGPDRVYEQYF	TGTGCCAGCAGCTTAGGTCCGGACAGGGTCTACGAGCAGTACTTC
TRBJ1-4	.	.	TRBV2	CASSLGQANEKLFF	TGTGCCAGCAGCCTCGGTCAGGCTAATGAAAAACTGTTTTTT
TRBJ1-3	few	.	TRBV27	CASSLSSYSGNTIYF	TGTGCCAGCAGTTTATCGTCCTACTCTGGAAACACCATATATTTT
TRBJ1-3	.	.	TRBV24-1	CATSSGAGWGSGSGNTIYF	TGTGCCACCAGCTCAGGAGCGGGATGGGGCTCTGGCTCTGGAAACACCATATATTTT
TRBJ1-1	.	.	TRBV7-3	CASSSGINTEAFF	TGTGCCAGCAGCTCAGGCATCAACACTGAAGCTTTCTTT
TRBJ2-7	once	TRBD1	TRBV12-5	CASGLDRGWYEQYF	TGTGCTAGTGGTCTCGACAGGGGATGGTACGAGCAGTACTTC
TRBJ2-3	.	.	TRBV9	CASSVASRENTQYF	TGTGCCAGCAGCGTAGCTAGCCGTGAAAATACGCAGTATTTT
TRBJ1-6	once	TRBD1	TRBV11-2	CASAQGTGVSPLHF	TGTGCCAGCGCTCAGGGGACAGGGGTTTCACCCCTCCACTTT
TRBJ2-7	.	.	TRBV6-5	CASSYGQGSITYEQYF	TGTGCCAGCAGTTATGGTCAGGGGAGTATCACCTACGAGCAGTACTTC
TRBJ2-1	few	.	TRBV4-1	CASSPPQSETSYNEQFF	TGCGCCAGCAGTCCCCCCCAGTCAGAAACCTCCTACAATGAGCAGTTCTTC
TRBJ1-5	.	TRBD1	TRBV4-1	CASSQDPGQGPGQPQHF	TGCGCCAGCAGCCAAGACCCGGGACAGGGGCCGGGGCAGCCCCAGCATTTT
TRBJ2-7	.	TRBD2	TRBV18	CASSPGEGLTYEQYF	TGTGCCAGCTCACCCGGGGAGGGCCTGACCTACGAGCAGTACTTC
TRBJ1-2	.	TRBD1	TRBV9	CASSDTGDGYTF	TGTGCCAGCAGCGACACAGGGGATGGCTACACCTTC
TRBJ1-2	.	.	TRBV3-1/TRBV3-2	CASSQVSANYGYTF	TGTGCCAGCAGCCAAGTCTCAGCTAACTATGGCTACACCTTC
TRBJ1-5	.	TRBD1	TRBV30	CAWSPKGQGAAYSNQPQHF	TGTGCCTGGAGTCCTAAGGGACAGGGGGCGGCCTATAGCAATCAGCCCCAGCATTTT